One and the same sample provided the 32 T cell receptor beta chains below, sequenced in a study of cytomegalovirus exposure and HLA in healthy donors. Primers included in the PCR were 60 Vbeta and 13 Jbeta primers. Data came from immunoSEQ multiplex PCR; TCRdb stores just in-frame clones and leaves some out. This sample has some 140,000 clones, with around 79% found just once. The specimen was PBMCs. These TCRs come from a man aged 18 to 29 in good health and CMV-seronegative.

The sample holds one count of this clone. The gene calls are TRBV6-5 and TRBJ1-3; possible D gene TRBD1, 5 bases. The V end lost 2 bases, the J end lost 1 base, and 9 bases lay between the germline ends. Germline CDR1 reads MNHEY; CDR2 reads SVGAGI. The CDR3 has 15 amino acids. The CDR3 nucleotides are TGTGCCAGCAGTTACGGGGCAGGGTCTGGAAACACCATATATTTT. Its translation: CASSYGAGSGNTIYF.

The V call is TRBV7-9, the J call TRBJ2-7, with 9 bases matching TRBD1. There are 13 residues in the CDR3. J lost 3 bases, V lost 3 bases, and 0 bases had no gene match. Germline CDR1 and CDR2: SEHNR and FQNEAQ (reference sequence). The CDR3 spells CASSLTGGYEQYF. DNA for the CDR3: TGTGCCAGCAGCTTGACAGGGGGCTACGAGCAGTACTTC.

V usage is TRBV9 and J usage is TRBJ1-1; 9 nucleotides match TRBD1. The length of the CDR3 is 14 residues. Germline V CDR1 and CDR2: SGDLS, YYNGEE. The J segment lost 7 bases and the V segment lost 2 bases, leaving 6 bases of the junction unmatched. The CDR3 is CASSVRDRELEAFF. CDR3 bases: TGTGCCAGCAGCGTCCGGGACAGGGAACTTGAAGCTTTCTTT.

The chain carries TRBV5-5 and TRBJ1-5, with a tentative D call TRBD1 (5 bases). V was shortened by 0 bases and J by 1 base, with 8 bases between the two germline ends. The germline V gene has CDR1 SGHKS and CDR2 YYEKEE (reference sequence). CDR3 size: 15 residues. CDR3 DNA sequence: TGTGCCAGCAGCTTGGTAGGGGCAAGCAATCAGCCCCAGCATTTT. Protein sequence: CASSLVGASNQPQHF.

This clone turned up a few times. This sequence joins TRBV18 and TRBJ2-7; 10 nucleotides agree with TRBD2. CDR1 and CDR2 from the germline V gene are KGHSH and LQKENI. V lost 2 bases to trimming and J lost 4 bases; unmatched junction nucleotides: 5. The CDR3 has 15 amino acids. CDR3 region: CASSPLASGGYEQYF. As DNA, the CDR3 is TGTGCCAGCTCACCATTGGCTAGCGGGGGTTACGAGCAGTACTTC.

The chain links TRBV7-9 to TRBJ1-2; 8 bases align to TRBD1. The CDR3 is made up of 14 amino acids. The V gene's germline CDR1 is SEHNR and CDR2 FQNEAQ (reference sequence). With 5 bases clipped from V and 8 bases from J, the junction kept 10 bases outside the gene matches. The CDR3 nucleotides are TGTGCCAGCAGCACCCGGACAGGGATAGTCGGCTACACCTTC. Protein product: CASSTRTGIVGYTF. Full variable domain (rest looked up from reference TRBV7-9 and TRBJ1-2): DTGVSQNPRHKITKRGQNVTFRCDPISEHNRLYWYRQTLGQGPEFLTYFQNEAQLEKSRLLSDRFSAERPKGSFSTLEIQRTEQGDSAMYLCASSTRTGIVGYTFGSGTRLTVV.

This chain uses TRBV9 with TRBJ2-3, with 9 bases identical to TRBD2. Germline V gives CDR1 SGDLS, CDR2 YYNGEE. The CDR3 sequence is 16 residues long. J was trimmed by 3 bases and V by 0 bases; bases with no gene match: 5. CDR3 DNA: TGTGCCAGCAGCGTAGCTCTTGCGGGGGGGACAGATACGCAGTATTTT. It translates to CASSVALAGGTDTQYF.

V is TRBV13 and J is TRBJ1-2; TRBD1 might be the D (5 bases). Germline CDR1 is PRHDT and CDR2 is FYEKMQ (reference sequence). The V end lost 4 bases, the J end lost 1 base, and 13 bases lay between the germline ends. This CDR3 spans 15 amino acids. CDR3 coding DNA: TGTGCCAGCAGCTCCCAGGGCCCCTTTAACTATGGCTACACCTTC. It specifies CASSSQGPFNYGYTF.

This chain uses TRBV5-1 with TRBJ2-7; 7 positions match TRBD1. The J segment lost 2 bases and the V segment lost 3 bases, leaving 8 bases of the junction unmatched. From germline, CDR1 is SGHRS and CDR2 YFSETQ. This CDR3 has 15 amino acids. Written as DNA, the CDR3 is TGCGCCAGCAGCTCAACAGGGGTCGGGGCCTACGAGCAGTACTTC. It encodes CASSSTGVGAYEQYF.

The genes are TRBV2 and TRBJ2-2, with D possibly being TRBD2 (5 bases). The CDR3 covers 15 residues. Trimming shortened V by 3 bases and J by 5 bases, and 13 bases separated the two germline ends. The germline CDR1 and CDR2 sequences are SNHLY and FYNNEI. The CDR3 DNA sequence: TGTGCCAGCAGTGATTTAGGGAGTTGGACCGGGGAGCTGTTTTTT. Translation: CASSDLGSWTGELFF.

The chain links TRBV7-2 to TRBJ1-5, with D possibly TRBD1 on 5 matching bases. CDR1 is SGHTA and CDR2 is FQGNSA in the germline V gene. V was cut by 2 bases and J by 7 bases, with 12 bases left in between. The length of the CDR3 is 14 residues. This chain's CDR3 is CASSLMRGGQPQHF. The CDR3 DNA reads as TGTGCCAGCAGCTTAATGAGGGGAGGGCAGCCCCAGCATTTT.

The J gene is TRBJ2-5, the V gene TRBV29-1, with D unclear. This CDR3 has 12 amino acids. CDR1 and CDR2 (germline): SQVTM, ANQGSEA. Trimming shortened V by 5 bases and J by 5 bases, and 12 bases separated the two germline ends. In DNA, the CDR3 is TGCAGCGTTTACGGAGCTTGGGAGACCCAGTACTTC. It specifies CSVYGAWETQYF.

The rearrangement joins TRBV11-2 to TRBJ1-2; D is perhaps TRBD1 (5 bases). Germline CDR1 SGHAT, CDR2 FQNNGV. The CDR3 has 13 residues. V was shortened by 1 base and J by 7 bases, with 10 bases between the two germline ends. The chain's CDR3 is CASSLAGVGGYTF. The CDR3 nucleotides are TGTGCCAGCAGCTTAGCGGGGGTTGGTGGCTACACCTTC.

The chain is built from TRBV4-3 and TRBJ1-1; D is perhaps TRBD1 (6 bases). This CDR3 spans 14 amino acids. V was cut by 5 bases and J by 0 bases, with 10 bases left in between. Germline CDR1 reads LGHNA; CDR2 reads YSLEER. The CDR3 spells CASSSQGLNTEAFF. The CDR3, as DNA: TGCGCCAGCAGCTCACAGGGACTGAACACTGAAGCTTTCTTT.

V gene TRBV2 combines with J gene TRBJ2-5; the D gene is possibly TRBD1 (6 bases). Per germline, CDR1 SNHLY and CDR2 FYNNEI. There are 13 residues in the CDR3. V lost 4 bases to trimming and J lost 0 bases, with 6 bases between them. CDR3 sequence reads: CASSGTDQETQYF. CDR3 nucleotide sequence: TGTGCCAGCAGTGGGACAGACCAAGAGACCCAGTACTTC.

The V call is TRBV10-1, the J call TRBJ1-6; 7 bases map to TRBD1. CDR3 size: 18 residues. Losses at the gene ends were 3 bases for V and 0 bases for J; bases not matched to a gene: 8. CDR1 and CDR2 from the germline V gene are WNHNN and SYGVQD (reference sequence). Here the CDR3 DNA reads TGCGCCAGCAGTGACAAAGAGGGACAGAGCTCCTATAATTCACCCCTCCACTTT. This gives the protein CASSDKEGQSSYNSPLHF.

This clone was counted a few times. The chain combines TRBV29-1 with TRBJ1-1, with D possibly TRBD1 on 6 matching bases. CDR3 length equals 12 residues. V lost 5 bases and J 3 bases, leaving 10 bases between the germline ends. Germline V gene sequence: CDR1 SQVTM, CDR2 ANQGSEA. CDR3 in DNA: TGCAGCGTTCGCAGGGGTTACACTGAAGCTTTCTTT. The encoded protein is CSVRRGYTEAFF.

Only one count was recorded for this clone. V is TRBV11-2 and J is TRBJ1-1, with D tentatively TRBD1 (6 bases). The CDR3 contains 16 residues. Trimming left V 5 bases short and J 3 bases short, with 19 bases between. Germline values: CDR1 SGHAT, CDR2 FQNNGV. CDR3 bases: TGTGCCAGCAGCCCCCGGGCAGGGGAGAGTTACACTGAAGCTTTCTTT. Amino acid sequence: CASSPRAGESYTEAFF.

The chain links TRBV5-8 to TRBJ2-7; no reliable D call. Trimming pared 4 bases from V and 2 bases from J, leaving 16 bases between. The CDR3 contains 15 residues. Germline V gives CDR1 SGHTS, CDR2 YDEGEE. The CDR3 reads CASSMGLLVTYEQYF. The CDR3 bases are TGTGCCAGCAGCATGGGTCTTTTAGTTACCTACGAGCAGTACTTC.

V usage is TRBV6-4 and J usage is TRBJ1-5; D gene uncertain. V was clipped by 3 bases and J by 4 bases, with 7 bases between them. Per germline, CDR1 MRHNA and CDR2 SNTAGT. The CDR3 runs 13 residues. This chain's CDR3 is CASSEAGNQPQHF. The CDR3 region has the DNA TGTGCCAGCAGTGAGGCAGGAAATCAGCCCCAGCATTTT.

The chain uses TRBV9 and TRBJ1-2, with 10 bases aligning to TRBD1. CDR1 and CDR2 from the germline V gene are SGDLS and YYNGEE. With 0 bases clipped from V and 0 bases from J, the junction kept 8 bases outside the gene matches. The CDR3 sequence is 18 residues long. CDR3 bases: TGTGCCAGCAGCGTAGGGTACGGGACAGGGGTAACTAACTATGGCTACACCTTC. This gives the protein CASSVGYGTGVTNYGYTF. The full variable domain, in which reference TRBV9 and TRBJ1-2 provide the parts outside the CDR3, is DSGVTQTPKHLITATGQRVTLRCSPRSGDLSVYWYQQSLDQGLQFLIQYYNGEERAKGNILERFSAQQFPDLHSELNLSSLELGDSALYFCASSVGYGTGVTNYGYTFGSGTRLTVV.

V gene TRBV5-4 combines with J gene TRBJ2-3, with D hard to call. The CDR3 runs to 16 residues. Trimming removed 4 bases from V and 3 bases from J, with 18 bases in between. Germline V gene sequence: CDR1 SGHNT, CDR2 YYREEE (reference sequence). The CDR3 DNA reads as TGTGCCAGCAGCGCGGCCACTACCCGTTTGACAGATACGCAGTATTTT. Translating gives CASSAATTRLTDTQYF.

CDR3 DNA sequence: TGTGCCAGCAGCGTCGGGGGAGAGACCCAGTACTTC. This encodes CASSVGGETQYF. The V gene is TRBV9, the J gene TRBJ2-5; perhaps TRBD2 as D (6 bases). The CDR3 runs 12 residues. Germline CDR1 and CDR2: SGDLS and YYNGEE. Trimming shortened V by 2 bases and J by 4 bases, and 6 bases separated the two germline ends.

This clone has just a few counts. The V call is TRBV6-6, the J call TRBJ2-1; D is unresolved. The CDR3 length is 11 residues. Trimming cost V 4 bases and J 6 bases, with 4 bases left between them. The germline gives CDR1 MNHNY, CDR2 SVGAGI (reference sequence). The CDR3 loop reads CASSSLNEQFF. DNA of the CDR3: TGTGCCAGCAGTTCCCTCAATGAGCAGTTCTTC.

As to this clone: Additional DNA sequences in this sample encode the identical CDR3. The V and J genes are TRBV6-6 and TRBJ1-2; 7 bases are a match to TRBD1. V trimming: 2 bases; J trimming: 7 bases; junction bases outside the gene matches: 10. From germline, CDR1 is MNHNY and CDR2 SVGAGI (reference sequence). This CDR3 has 15 residues. The CDR3 DNA reads TGTGCCAGCAGTTACCGGACAGGAGGTAAGGGTGGCTACACCTTC. It translates to CASSYRTGGKGGYTF.

The chain couples TRBV9 to TRBJ1-1, with 7 bases that match TRBD1. The V gene's germline CDR1 is SGDLS and CDR2 YYNGEE. Trimming removed 3 bases from V and 0 bases from J; junction bases left unmatched: 2. The CDR3 has 14 amino acids. This CDR3 is CASSGGGLNTEAFF. The CDR3 nucleotides are TGTGCCAGCAGCGGAGGGGGCCTGAACACTGAAGCTTTCTTT.

This chain uses TRBV15 with TRBJ1-3; no clear D gene. The CDR3 spans 13 residues. Germline V lookup: CDR1 LNHNV, CDR2 YYDKDF (reference sequence). The V end lost 7 bases, the J end lost 3 bases, and 10 bases lay between the germline ends. The CDR3 region has the DNA TGTGCCACCACCTTACCCGGTGGAAACACCATATATTTT. Translation gives CATTLPGGNTIYF.

This clone was seen more than once but under ten times. V gene TRBV27 combines with J gene TRBJ2-1, with D unresolved. The germline V and J ends were trimmed by 2 bases and 4 bases, with 6 bases remaining between them. This CDR3 has 13 amino acids. The germline gives CDR1 MNHEY, CDR2 SMNVEV (reference sequence). The CDR3 is CASSLLPYNEQFF. CDR3 in DNA: TGTGCCAGCAGTTTACTCCCTTACAATGAGCAGTTCTTC.

V and J are TRBV5-1 and TRBJ2-5, with 9 bases matching TRBD1. Germline V CDR1 and CDR2: SGHRS, YFSETQ. V was pared by 6 bases and J by 4 bases, with 13 bases of the junction left unmatched. The CDR3 runs to 16 residues. For the CDR3, the DNA is TGCGCCAGCACCATTCTCGGACAGGGGCGAGGAGAGACCCAGTACTTC. The encoded protein is CASTILGQGRGETQYF.

The V call is TRBV6-6, the J call TRBJ1-1; D call uncertain. V gave up 5 bases and J gave up 14 bases, with 18 bases separating them. The CDR3 extends over 12 amino acids. From germline, CDR1 is MNHNY and CDR2 SVGAGI (reference sequence). The CDR3 bases are TGTGCCAGCAGTACACCGACCCGGGAAGACTTCTTT. It translates to CASSTPTREDFF.

The chain uses TRBV5-1 and TRBJ2-1; 7 nucleotides match TRBD2. The CDR3 spans 16 residues. Trimming removed 3 bases from V and 1 base from J; junction bases left unmatched: 7. Germline lookup yields CDR1 SGHRS and CDR2 YFSETQ. CDR3 region: CASSSGGGRSYNEQFF. The CDR3 nucleotides read TGCGCCAGCAGCTCGGGCGGGGGTCGGTCCTACAATGAGCAGTTCTTC.

The chain employs TRBV19 and TRBJ2-2; 9 positions agree with TRBD2. Germline values: CDR1 LNHDA, CDR2 SQIVND (reference sequence). The CDR3 is 15 residues long. J gave up 2 bases and V 6 bases, and 4 bases lay outside the gene matches. The CDR3 reads CASSLSGGNTGELFF. The CDR3 coding sequence is TGTGCCAGTAGCCTTAGCGGGGGCAACACCGGGGAGCTGTTTTTT.